This T cell receptor (beta chain) was found in a study of blood T cell repertoires in COVID-19. Study at large: Acute-phase and convalescent COVID-19 samples originated in the United States, Italy and Spain. Sample material is recorded as cDNA or gDNA derived from T cells, B-cell-depleted T cells, or PBMCs.

Data came from immunoSEQ multiplex PCR; TCRdb stores just in-frame clones and leaves some out. The profile covers about 170,000 clones, with roughly 86% appearing a single time and about 2.5% taken by the ten largest. About this clone itself: Other DNA sequences within the sample encode an identical CDR3.

Recruited during active infection, patients (from Seattle) were subsequently followed longitudinally. CDR3 size: 13 residues. V lost 7 bases and J lost 5, with 14 bases in between. Germline V CDR1 and CDR2: MDHEN, SYDVKM. Input material: peripheral blood. The genes are TRBV28 and TRBJ1-2; perhaps TRBD1 as D (6 bases). This clonotype was obtained from a woman older than 75 with COVID-19, enrolled during active disease. In DNA, the CDR3 is TGTGCCAGCACCTTGACAGGAAATTATGGCTACACCTTC. This translates into CASTLTGNYGYTF.